This T cell receptor (beta chain) is drawn from a study of T cells in narcolepsy. Background on the study: Donors had narcolepsy type 1 or type 2, or were healthy controls. Study-wide results and caveats: Autoreactive clonotypes reportedly recurred in blood of same and different patients, not controls. HCRT-specific and TRIB2-specific autoreactive clonotypes appeared among same-patient CSF and blood CD4+ clonotypes.

The V and J ends lost 1 base and 0 bases respectively, with 12 bases between them. Per the germline V gene, CDR1 is SEHNR and CDR2 is FQNEAQ (reference sequence). This CDR3 is built from 16 residues. Repertoires were generated with immunoSEQ multiplex PCR, while TCRdb's copy carries only in-frame clones and drops some. The sample lists some 10,000 clones, roughly three quarters occurring once. Remarks on this clone: The antigen is unknown.

The gene calls are TRBV7-9 and TRBJ2-5; D gene ambiguous. The sample consisted of CD45RA- memory CD8+ T cells from PBMCs. The sequence came from a human donor with narcolepsy. CDR3 coding DNA: TGTGCCAGCAGCTTAGTAGCTACAGCGTACCAAGAGACCCAGTACTTC. Its protein product is CASSLVATAYQETQYF.